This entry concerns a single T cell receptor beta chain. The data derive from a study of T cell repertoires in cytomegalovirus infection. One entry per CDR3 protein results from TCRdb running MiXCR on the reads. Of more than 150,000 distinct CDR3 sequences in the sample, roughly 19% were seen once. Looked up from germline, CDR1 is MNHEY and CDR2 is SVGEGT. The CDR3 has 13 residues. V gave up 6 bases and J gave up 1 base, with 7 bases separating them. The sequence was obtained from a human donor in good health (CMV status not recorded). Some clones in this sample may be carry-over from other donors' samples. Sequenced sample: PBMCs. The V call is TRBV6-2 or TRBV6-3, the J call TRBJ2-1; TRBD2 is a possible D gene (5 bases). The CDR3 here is CASRTSSYNEQFF. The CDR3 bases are TGTGCCAGCAGAACTAGTTCCTACAATGAGCAGTTCTTC.